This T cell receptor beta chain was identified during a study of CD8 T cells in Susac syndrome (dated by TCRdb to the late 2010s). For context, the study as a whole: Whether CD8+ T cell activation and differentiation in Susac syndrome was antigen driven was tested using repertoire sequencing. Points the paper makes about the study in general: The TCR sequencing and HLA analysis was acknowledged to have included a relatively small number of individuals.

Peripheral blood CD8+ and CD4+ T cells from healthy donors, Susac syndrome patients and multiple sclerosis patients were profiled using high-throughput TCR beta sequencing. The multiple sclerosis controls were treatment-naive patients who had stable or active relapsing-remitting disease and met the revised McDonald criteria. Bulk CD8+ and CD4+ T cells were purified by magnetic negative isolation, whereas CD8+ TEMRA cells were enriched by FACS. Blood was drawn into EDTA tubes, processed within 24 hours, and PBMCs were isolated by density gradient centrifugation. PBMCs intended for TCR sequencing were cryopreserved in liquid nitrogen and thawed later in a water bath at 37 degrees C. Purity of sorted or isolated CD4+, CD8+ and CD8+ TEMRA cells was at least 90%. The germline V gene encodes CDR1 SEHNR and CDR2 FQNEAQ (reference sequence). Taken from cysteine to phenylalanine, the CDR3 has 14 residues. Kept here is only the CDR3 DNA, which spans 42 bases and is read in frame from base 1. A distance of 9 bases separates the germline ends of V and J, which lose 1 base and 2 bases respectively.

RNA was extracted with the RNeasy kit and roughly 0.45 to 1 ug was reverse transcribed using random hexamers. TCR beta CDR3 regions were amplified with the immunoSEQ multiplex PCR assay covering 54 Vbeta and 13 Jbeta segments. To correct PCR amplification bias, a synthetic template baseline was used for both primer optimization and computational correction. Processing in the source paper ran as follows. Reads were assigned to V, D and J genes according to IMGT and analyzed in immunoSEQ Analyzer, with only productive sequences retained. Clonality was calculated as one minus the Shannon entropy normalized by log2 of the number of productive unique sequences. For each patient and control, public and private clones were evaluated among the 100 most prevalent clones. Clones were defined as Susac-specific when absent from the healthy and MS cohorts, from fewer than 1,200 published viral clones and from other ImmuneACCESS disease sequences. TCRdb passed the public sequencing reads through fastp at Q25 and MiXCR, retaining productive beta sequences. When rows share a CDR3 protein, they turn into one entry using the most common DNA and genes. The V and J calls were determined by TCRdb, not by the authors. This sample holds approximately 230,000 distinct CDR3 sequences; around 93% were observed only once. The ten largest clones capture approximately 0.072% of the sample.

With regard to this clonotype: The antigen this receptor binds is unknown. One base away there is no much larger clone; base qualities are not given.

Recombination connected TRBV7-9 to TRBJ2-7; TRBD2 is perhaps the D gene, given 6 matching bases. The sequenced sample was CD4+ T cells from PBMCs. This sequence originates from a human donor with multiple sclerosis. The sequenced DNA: TGTGCCAGCAGCTTAGGGGCGGGGCCCTACGAGCAGTACTTC. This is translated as CASSLGAGPYEQYF.